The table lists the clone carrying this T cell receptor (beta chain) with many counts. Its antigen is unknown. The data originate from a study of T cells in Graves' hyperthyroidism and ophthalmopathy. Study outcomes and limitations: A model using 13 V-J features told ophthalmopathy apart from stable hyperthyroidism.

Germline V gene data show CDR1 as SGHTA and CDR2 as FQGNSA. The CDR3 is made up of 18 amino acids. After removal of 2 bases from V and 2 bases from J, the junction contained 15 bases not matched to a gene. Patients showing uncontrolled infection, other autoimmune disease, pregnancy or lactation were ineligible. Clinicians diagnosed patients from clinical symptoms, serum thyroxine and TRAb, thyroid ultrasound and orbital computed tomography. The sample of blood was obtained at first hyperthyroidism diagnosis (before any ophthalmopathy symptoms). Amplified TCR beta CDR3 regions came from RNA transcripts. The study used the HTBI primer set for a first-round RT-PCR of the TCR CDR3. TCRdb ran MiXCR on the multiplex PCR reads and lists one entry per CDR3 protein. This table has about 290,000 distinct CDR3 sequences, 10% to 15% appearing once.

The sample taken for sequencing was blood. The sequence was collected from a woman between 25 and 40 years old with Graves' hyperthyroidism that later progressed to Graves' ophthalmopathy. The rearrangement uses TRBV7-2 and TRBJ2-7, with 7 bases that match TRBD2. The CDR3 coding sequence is TGTGCCAGCAGCTTAAGGTCGGGGGGTCGGGAGCAACCCTACGAGCAGTACTTC. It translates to CASSLRSGGREQPYEQYF.